This T cell receptor beta chain was observed in a study of blood T cell repertoires in COVID-19. Original methodology: Reference gene primer amplification in the assay estimated nucleated cell counts. Generated by immunoSEQ multiplex PCR, the TCRdb table keeps only in-frame clones and is missing some. The V and J calls and the clone size are those of that table, but D and trimming were determined from the DNA. The sample yields roughly 310,000 clones, under 95% seen once. Input material: PBMCs or T cells enriched from blood (not recorded which). The receptor was derived from a man aged 55 to 69 who had recovered from COVID-19.

CDR3: CASSDRGPDGYTF. The CDR3 bases are TGTGCCAGCAGTGACAGGGGGCCAGATGGCTACACCTTC. J is TRBJ1-2 and V is TRBV6-1; 8 nucleotides match TRBD1. In germline, CDR1 is MNHNS, CDR2 SASEGT. The CDR3 totals 13 residues. J lost 6 bases, V lost 3 bases, and 3 bases had no gene match.